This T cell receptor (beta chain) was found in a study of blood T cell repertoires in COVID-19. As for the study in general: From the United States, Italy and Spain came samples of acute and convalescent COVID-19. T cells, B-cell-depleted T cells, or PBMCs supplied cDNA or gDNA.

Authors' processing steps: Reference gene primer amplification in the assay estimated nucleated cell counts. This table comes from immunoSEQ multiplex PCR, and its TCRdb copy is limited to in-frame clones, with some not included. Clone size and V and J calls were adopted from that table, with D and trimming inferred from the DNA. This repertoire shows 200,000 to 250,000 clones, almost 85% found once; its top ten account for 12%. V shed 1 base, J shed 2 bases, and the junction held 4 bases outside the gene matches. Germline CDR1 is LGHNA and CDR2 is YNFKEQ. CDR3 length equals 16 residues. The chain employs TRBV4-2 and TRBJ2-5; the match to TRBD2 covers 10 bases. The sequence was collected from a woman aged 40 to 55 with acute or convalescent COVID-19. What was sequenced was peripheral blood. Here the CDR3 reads CASSQGGTSVQETQYF. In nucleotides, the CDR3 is TGTGCCAGCAGCCAAGGTGGGACTAGCGTTCAAGAGACCCAGTACTTC.